This T cell receptor (beta chain) was found in a study of T cells in women clearing cervical HPV infection. The germline CDR1 and CDR2 sequences are SNHLY and FYNNEI. V gave up 6 bases and J gave up 4 bases; unmatched junction bases: 13. The CDR3 is 16 residues long. The method was immunoSEQ multiplex PCR; TCRdb's version includes in-frame clones alone and lacks a portion of them. The sample has tens of thousands of clones; the top ten hold about 4.6%. A note on this clone: Antigen: not known. The read ends 3 residues before the CDR3 terminus; that terminus is restored from the germline J gene.

Overall study findings and caveats: Controls had more TRBV6-7 (approximately 0.15%) than cases (0.11%).

V gene TRBV2 combines with J gene TRBJ2-7; 9 bases fit TRBD1. The specimen was blood buffy coat. The TCR comes from a woman aged 18-70 years with a cervical HPV16 infection that either progressed to CIN3+ or cleared (not recorded which). The sequenced part of the CDR3 DNA is TGTGCCAGCAGGGATCATGAGGACAGGGGCCGGTACGAG. It encodes CASRDHEDRGRYE. The CDR3, in full, reads CASRDHEDRGRYEQYF.